These 26 T cell receptor beta chains came from one sample sequenced in a study of blood T cell repertoires in COVID-19. TCRdb's copy holds only in-frame clones and misses some; the assay was immunoSEQ multiplex PCR. The repertoire holds 250,000 to 300,000 clones, around 81% seen once, with roughly 2.9% in the top ten. The specimen sequenced was peripheral blood. The receptor set was obtained from a woman aged 60-70 years with active or convalescent COVID-19.

The CDR3 DNA is TGTGCCAGCAGTTACCGGTTCCATGAGCAGTTCTTC. Protein: CASSYRFHEQFF. The rearrangement joins TRBV6-5 to TRBJ2-1; D is uncertain. Trimming cost V 2 bases and J 8 bases, with 7 bases left between them. In germline, CDR1 is MNHEY, CDR2 SVGAGI. This CDR3 is 12 amino acids long.

The chain has TRBV7-9 and TRBJ1-1; unclear D gene. This CDR3 has 15 residues. The V gene's germline CDR1 is SEHNR and CDR2 FQNEAQ (reference sequence). Trimming left V 3 bases short and J 2 bases short, with 13 bases between. CDR3 nucleotide sequence: TGTGCCAGCAGCTTGTTTGGAGTGACCAACACTGAAGCTTTCTTT. Its translation: CASSLFGVTNTEAFF.

The chain links TRBV10-3 to TRBJ2-3; 12 positions agree with TRBD2. CDR1 and CDR2 (germline): ENHRY, SYGVKD. J lost 3 bases, V lost 0 bases, and 1 base had no gene match. The CDR3 runs to 16 residues. CDR3 loop: CAISESLAGGTDTQYF. CDR3 nucleotides: TGTGCCATCAGTGAGTCCCTAGCGGGGGGGACAGATACGCAGTATTTT.

J is TRBJ1-2 and V is TRBV4-2; 9 bases fit TRBD1. The CDR3 is 15 residues long. With V trimmed by 3 bases and J by 4 bases, 6 bases remained unmatched. The germline V gene has CDR1 LGHNA and CDR2 YNFKEQ. The CDR3 DNA sequence: TGTGCCAGCAGCCAGGATGGACAGGGGATCTATGGCTACACCTTC. It yields the protein CASSQDGQGIYGYTF.

This clone was seen a handful of times. CDR3 sequence reads: CAISESRAYEQYF. The CDR3 coding sequence is TGTGCCATCAGTGAGTCCAGGGCCTACGAGCAGTACTTC. This rearrangement joins TRBV10-3 to TRBJ2-7; TRBD1 is a possible D gene (5 bases). Germline V lookup: CDR1 ENHRY, CDR2 SYGVKD. V was shortened by 0 bases and J by 2 bases, with 5 bases between the two germline ends. CDR3 length equals 13 residues.

The V gene is TRBV2, the J gene TRBJ1-4, with 8 bases matching TRBD1. Germline trimming cut 8 bases from V and 4 bases from J; bases unmatched to any gene: 3. The germline V gene encodes CDR1 SNHLY and CDR2 FYNNEI. There are 13 residues in the CDR3. The CDR3 here is CASGQGDNEKLFF. Written as DNA, the CDR3 is TGTGCCAGCGGACAGGGCGATAATGAAAAACTGTTTTTT.

This clone was observed a single time. V usage is TRBV21-1 and J usage is TRBJ2-2; the table gives TRBD2 as D, unverified against the DNA. TRBV21-1 is shown as a pseudogene. The CDR3 runs 21 residues. The CDR3 is CASRDTIETKSGGAGTGELFF. CDR3 coding DNA: TGTGCCAGCCGAGATACAATTGAGACTAAGAGCGGGGGGGCCGGCACCGGGGAGCTGTTTTTT.

The V and J genes are TRBV5-1 and TRBJ2-3; the D gene is possibly TRBD2 (6 bases). The V end lost 4 bases, the J end lost 6 bases, and 15 bases lay between the germline ends. CDR1 is SGHRS and CDR2 is YFSETQ in the germline V gene. This CDR3 spans 14 amino acids. The chain's CDR3 is CASSPLTSPDTQYF. The CDR3 DNA follows: TGCGCCAGCAGCCCGCTGACTAGTCCGGATACGCAGTATTTT.

This clone was recorded a few times. The chain joins TRBV6-2 or TRBV6-3 to TRBJ1-1, with 11 positions matching TRBD1. Germline loops: CDR1 MNHEY, CDR2 SVGEGT. The CDR3 has 13 residues. Germline trimming cut 4 bases from V and 7 bases from J; bases unmatched to any gene: 2. CDR3 protein: CASSWGQGVEAFF. The CDR3, as DNA: TGTGCCAGCAGTTGGGGACAGGGGGTTGAAGCTTTCTTT.

V usage is TRBV2 and J usage is TRBJ1-4, with no clear D. Germline CDR1 reads SNHLY; CDR2 reads FYNNEI. The CDR3 has 11 amino acids. The germline V and J ends were trimmed by 6 bases and 7 bases, with 6 bases remaining between them. In DNA, the CDR3 is TGTGCCAGCAGCTCTCGTGAAAAACTGTTTTTT. Its translation: CASSSREKLFF.

The chain combines TRBV28 with TRBJ2-7, with a possible D match to TRBD2 (5 bases). The CDR3 totals 16 residues. With 6 bases removed from V and 0 bases from J, the gap between germline ends came to 18 bases. Germline-derived CDR1 and CDR2 are MDHEN and SYDVKM. In nucleotides, the CDR3 is TGTGCCAGCAGCCTCCCCCCGGGGTTATCCTCCTACGAGCAGTACTTC. Translated, it gives CASSLPPGLSSYEQYF.

V usage is TRBV4-1 and J usage is TRBJ1-2; 10 positions match TRBD1. This CDR3 contains 14 residues. Per the germline V gene, CDR1 is MGHRA and CDR2 is YSYEKL. After removal of 2 bases from V and 5 bases from J, the junction contained 2 bases not matched to a gene. CDR3 DNA sequence: TGCGCCAGCAGCCAACCGGGACAGGGGTATGGCTACACCTTC. Its protein product is CASSQPGQGYGYTF.

The rearrangement joins TRBV6-5 to TRBJ2-2; D is possibly TRBD1 (5 bases). CDR1 and CDR2 (germline): MNHEY, SVGAGI. V was trimmed by 5 bases and J by 5 bases, leaving 15 bases between them. CDR3 length: 15 residues. CDR3 sequence (DNA): TGTGCCAGCAGTCCAGGGCGGTTCTCTACCGGGGAGCTGTTTTTT. Protein product: CASSPGRFSTGELFF.

This clone occurred once. The chain recombines TRBV4-2 with TRBJ1-3; no reliable D call. Germline CDR1 reads LGHNA; CDR2 reads YNFKEQ. V was pared by 3 bases and J by 7 bases, with 19 bases between. This CDR3 is 16 amino acids long. CDR3 DNA sequence: TGTGCCAGCAGCCATCCAGAATCGGGGTTTAGGAACACCATATATTTT. Residues: CASSHPESGFRNTIYF.

This clone was recorded once. The chain combines TRBV28 with TRBJ1-2; D unclear. There are 12 residues in the CDR3. Trimming left V 1 base short and J 3 bases short, with 3 bases between. Germline V lookup: CDR1 MDHEN, CDR2 SYDVKM. The CDR3 loop is CASSLSYYGYTF. The CDR3 region has the DNA TGTGCCAGCAGTTTATCGTACTATGGCTACACCTTC.

This clone was detected only a few times. CDR3 DNA: TGCGCCAGCAGCCCACGGGGGACAGCGGCCTCTGGAAACACCATATATTTT. As protein: CASSPRGTAASGNTIYF. V usage is TRBV4-1 and J usage is TRBJ1-3, with 7 bases fitting TRBD1. CDR3 size: 17 residues. J was trimmed by 0 bases and V by 4 bases; bases with no gene match: 9. Germline loops: CDR1 MGHRA, CDR2 YSYEKL.

This clone was seen once. This chain uses TRBV7-7 with TRBJ2-3; TRBD2 aligns across 12 bases. This CDR3 has 18 residues. V was pared by 5 bases and J by 0 bases, with 9 bases of the junction left unmatched. Germline loops: CDR1 SSHAT, CDR2 FNYEAQ (reference sequence). The CDR3 DNA reads TGTGCCAGCAGCCCGGGACTAGCGGGCTTAGCTAGCACAGATACGCAGTATTTT. Its translation is CASSPGLAGLASTDTQYF.

CDR3 DNA sequence: TGTGCCAGCAGTTTCGGAAGGGGGTCCCATGAAAAACTGTTTTTT. Translating it yields CASSFGRGSHEKLFF. V and J are TRBV5-6 and TRBJ1-4; weak D call: TRBD1 (6 bases). CDR1 is SGHDT and CDR2 is YYEEEE in the germline V gene. The CDR3 runs 15 residues. V was pared by 5 bases and J by 6 bases, with 17 bases between.

This clone was counted a single time. V usage is TRBV11-2 and J usage is TRBJ2-1; D gene uncertain. V was clipped by 1 base and J by 5 bases, with 6 bases between them. This CDR3 is built from 13 residues. Germline CDR1 and CDR2: SGHAT and FQNNGV. CDR3 amino acids: CASSLGRNNEQFF. The CDR3 region has the DNA TGTGCCAGCAGCTTAGGGCGGAACAATGAGCAGTTCTTC.

The chain uses TRBV6-5 and TRBJ1-6, with no clear D. Germline CDR1 and CDR2: MNHEY and SVGAGI. This CDR3 is 13 amino acids long. The V end was cut by 6 bases, the J end by 15 bases, with 18 bases between. CDR3 sequence (DNA): TGTGCCAGCAGCCCCGCGGGTGCCCGGGTCCTCCACTTT. Protein sequence: CASSPAGARVLHF.

V usage is TRBV19 and J usage is TRBJ2-1, with 11 positions matching TRBD2. Germline CDR1 reads LNHDA; CDR2 reads SQIVND (reference sequence). V was clipped by 5 bases and J by 4 bases; unmatched bases: 10. The CDR3 sequence is 17 residues long. The CDR3 DNA is TGTGCCAGTAGTCGGTCCTCCGGGACTAGCGGATACAATGAGCAGTTCTTC. It is translated as CASSRSSGTSGYNEQFF.

The chain links TRBV7-8 to TRBJ1-1; 7 nucleotides align to TRBD1. The J segment lost 11 bases and the V segment lost 1 base, leaving 4 bases of the junction unmatched. CDR3 length: 12 residues. The germline V gene encodes CDR1 SGHVS and CDR2 FQNEAQ. The CDR3 bases are TGTGCCAGCAGCTTAGAAGACAGGGTCGCTTTCTTT. As protein: CASSLEDRVAFF.

The rearrangement joins TRBV27 to TRBJ2-7; TRBD1 agrees at 10 bases. CDR1 and CDR2 from the germline V gene are MNHEY and SMNVEV (reference sequence). CDR3 size: 13 residues. V gave up 8 bases and J gave up 6 bases; unmatched junction bases: 7. CDR3 bases: TGTGCCAGCGTTGGGACAGGGGTCGGCGAGCAGTACTTC. Translated: CASVGTGVGEQYF.

This sequence joins TRBV5-1 and TRBJ2-1; TRBD1 is a possible D gene (6 bases). CDR3 length: 15 residues. Germline-derived CDR1 and CDR2 are SGHRS and YFSETQ. V gave up 0 bases and J gave up 3 bases, with 10 bases separating them. The chain's CDR3 is CASSLAQGLYNEQFF. In DNA form, the CDR3 reads TGCGCCAGCAGCTTGGCACAGGGCCTCTACAATGAGCAGTTCTTC.

The chain joins TRBV4-1 to TRBJ1-2; tentatively, D is TRBD1 (6 bases). The CDR3 has 15 residues. The germline V and J ends were trimmed by 2 bases and 4 bases, with 14 bases remaining between them. The germline gives CDR1 MGHRA, CDR2 YSYEKL. The CDR3, as DNA: TGCGCCAGCAGCCAATTATCCGGGACAAGCTATGGCTACACCTTC. Translation: CASSQLSGTSYGYTF.

This rearrangement joins TRBV30 to TRBJ2-4, with D tentatively TRBD2 (6 bases). The CDR3 consists of 14 residues. CDR1 GTSNPN and CDR2 SVGIG come from the germline V gene (reference sequence). Trimming shortened V by 1 base and J by 7 bases, and 14 bases separated the two germline ends. The CDR3 sequence: CAWSGGSGANIQYF. CDR3 DNA sequence: TGTGCCTGGAGTGGAGGTAGCGGAGCTAACATTCAGTACTTC.